This T cell receptor beta chain was obtained from a study of T-cell memory formation after mild COVID-19. General study findings and limits: The study detected some responding clones in pre-infection memory, suggesting cross-reactive memory joined.

Turning to this clonotype: Its antigen is not known.

The V gene lost 2 bases and the J gene lost 7 bases, with 15 bases spanning the gap. The CDR3 extends over 15 amino acids. CDR1 and CDR2 (germline): SGHKS, YYEKEE (reference sequence). From 5'RACE with constant-segment primers came TCR alpha and TCR beta cDNA libraries that carried sample barcodes and UMIs. MiXCR, applied by TCRdb to the 5' RACE reads, yields one record per CDR3 protein. The data show under 650,000 distinct CDR3 sequences, about a sixth seen once. The material sequenced was PBMCs or a T cell subset sorted from them (not recorded which). The chain combines TRBV5-5 with TRBJ1-4; perhaps TRBD1 as D (6 bases). This clonotype originated in an adult woman who had mild COVID-19 (a few samples of this study predate the infection). Cell type and time point are not known. The CDR3 loop is CASSFGGRDGEKLFF. CDR3 sequence (DNA): TGTGCCAGCAGCTTCGGGGGGCGCGACGGTGAAAAACTGTTTTTT.